This T cell receptor (beta chain) was observed in a study of shared clonotypes between healthy human individuals. TCRdb keeps only in-frame clones here, not all; method: immunoSEQ multiplex PCR. Here the sample spans fewer than 1.8 million clones, approximately 98.5% being singletons. Points on this clone: The same CDR3 is also encoded by other DNA sequences in this sample.

The CDR3 has 15 amino acids. With V trimmed by 0 bases and J by 7 bases, 4 bases remained unmatched. Germline CDR1 and CDR2: SGHRS and YFSETQ. The sequenced material came from naive CD4+ T cells sorted from blood. Indicated subset: CD45RA+ positively selected. This clonotype originated in a man aged 25 to 40 in good health. The chain links TRBV5-1 to TRBJ1-4, with 9 bases matching TRBD1. CDR3 sequence reads: CASSLAGTGSEKLFF. CDR3 in DNA: TGCGCCAGCAGCTTGGCCGGGACAGGGAGTGAAAAACTGTTTTTT.